This T cell receptor (beta chain) was obtained from a study of control samples from healthy donors and cancer patients. This clone was counted a single time. This table comes from immunoSEQ multiplex PCR, and its TCRdb copy is limited to in-frame clones, with some not included. The sample contains approximately 150,000 clones, about 89% of which appear only once. The origin of this receptor is a man aged 18 to 29 in good health. Material for sequencing was blood.

The chain's CDR3 is CASSVRGYQPQHF. CDR3 DNA: TGTGCCAGCAGTGTAAGAGGGTATCAGCCCCAGCATTTT. The chain carries TRBV2 and TRBJ1-5; D gene uncertain. Germline values: CDR1 SNHLY, CDR2 FYNNEI. V was shortened by 4 bases and J by 5 bases, with 9 bases between the two germline ends. CDR3 length: 13 residues. The full variable domain, rest sourced from reference TRBV2 and TRBJ1-5, is EPEVTQTPSHQVTQMGQEVILRCVPISNHLYFYWYRQILGQKVEFLVSFYNNEISEKSEIFDDQFSVERPDGSNFTLKIRSTKLEDSAMYFCASSVRGYQPQHFGDGTRLSIL.